Listed below are T cell receptor beta chains from one sample, sequenced in a study of shared clonotypes between healthy human individuals. Repertoires were generated with immunoSEQ multiplex PCR, while TCRdb's copy carries only in-frame clones and drops some. The repertoire holds more than 2 million clones, approximately 94% seen once, with about 0.13% in the top ten. The sequenced sample consisted of naive CD4+ T cells sorted from blood. Receptor source: a man aged 18 to 35 in good health. The CDR3 runs from the conserved cysteine through the conserved F or W. D genes are given only for firm matches. Some rows mark clone size as missing; the rest say once, few, many or name a class of expanded clone.

>-|TRBJ1-3|-|TRBV19
CASNDPRGYGNTIYF
TGTGCCAGTAACGACCCCAGAGGATATGGAAACACCATATATTTT
>-|TRBJ2-3|-|TRBV2
CASSDRSDTQYF
TGTGCCAGCAGTGACAGGTCAGATACGCAGTATTTT
>-|TRBJ2-5|-|TRBV30
CAWCLSGETQYF
TGTGCCTGGTGTTTGAGTGGCGAGACCCAGTACTTC
>-|TRBJ2-7|-|TRBV9
CASSVRETSASEQYF
TGTGCCAGCAGCGTCCGGGAAACATCCGCTAGCGAGCAGTACTTC
>-|TRBJ1-6|-|TRBV2
CASSGGGGNSPLHF
TGTGCCAGCAGTGGAGGGGGTGGGAATTCACCCCTCCACTTT
>once|TRBJ1-6|-|TRBV5-1
CASSLQGYNSPLHF
TGCGCCAGCAGCTTGCAGGGCTATAATTCACCCCTCCACTTT
>-|TRBJ2-7|-|TRBV6-5
CASSYRRDIYYEQYF
TGTGCCAGCAGTTACAGGCGGGACATATACTACGAGCAGTACTTC
>-|TRBJ1-2|-|TRBV7-9
CASSLEQTYGYTF
TGTGCCAGCAGCTTAGAACAGACTTATGGCTACACCTTC
>-|TRBJ1-1|-|TRBV5-4
CASSPGGTANTEAFF
TGTGCCAGCAGCCCGGGGGGCACAGCGAACACTGAAGCTTTCTTT
>-|TRBJ2-2|-|TRBV19
CASSLPAGVTGELFF
TGTGCCAGTAGTCTCCCGGCAGGGGTCACCGGGGAGCTGTTTTTT
>-|TRBJ2-2|-|TRBV5-6
CASSLMGQTTNTGELFF
TGTGCCAGCAGCTTGATGGGCCAGACAACGAACACCGGGGAGCTGTTTTTT
>-|TRBJ2-3|TRBD2|TRBV30
CASGGTDTQYF
TGTGCTAGCGGGGGCACAGATACGCAGTATTTT
>-|TRBJ2-5|TRBD2|TRBV6-1
CASPRGGRQETQYF
TGTGCCAGCCCTCGGGGGGGCCGCCAAGAGACCCAGTACTTC
>-|TRBJ1-6|-|TRBV10-3
CAISDSHRDNSPLHF
TGTGCCATCAGTGACTCCCACAGGGACAATTCACCCCTCCACTTT
>-|TRBJ1-6|-|TRBV28
CASSFGRGRNSPLHF
TGTGCCAGCAGTTTCGGACGGGGGAGGAATTCACCCCTCCACTTT
>-|TRBJ2-3|-|TRBV10-3
CAIREEGTADTQYF
TGTGCCATCAGAGAGGAGGGGACAGCAGATACGCAGTATTTT
>-|TRBJ1-4|-|TRBV6-1
CASSVGLAGEKLFF
TGTGCCAGCAGTGTCGGGCTGGCGGGCGAAAAACTGTTTTTT
>once|TRBJ1-2|-|TRBV9
CASSVEPGYGYTF
TGTGCCAGCAGCGTAGAGCCGGGCTATGGCTACACCTTC
>-|TRBJ2-7|-|TRBV11-2
CASSSRFEQYF
TGTGCCAGCAGCAGTCGTTTCGAGCAGTACTTC
>-|TRBJ1-5|-|TRBV28
CASSLNDQPQHF
TGTGCCAGCAGTTTAAACGATCAGCCCCAGCATTTT
>-|TRBJ1-4|-|TRBV7-8
CASSYGQNGEKLFF
TGTGCCAGCAGCTACGGCCAGAACGGCGAAAAACTGTTTTTT
>-|TRBJ1-2|-|TRBV6-5
CASSSVGDGYTF
TGTGCCAGCAGTTCAGTTGGCGATGGCTACACCTTC
>-|TRBJ2-3|-|TRBV1
CTSSLRGLQDTDTQYF
TGCACCAGCAGCCTTAGAGGCCTGCAAGACACAGATACGCAGTATTTT
>once|TRBJ1-1|-|TRBV6-6
CASSSDAGRITEAFF
TGTGCCAGCAGTTCGGACGCGGGACGGATCACTGAAGCTTTCTTT
>-|TRBJ1-5|TRBD1|TRBV6-5
CASSRTGGNDQPQHF
TGTGCCAGCAGCCGGACAGGGGGCAATGATCAGCCCCAGCATTTT
>-|TRBJ2-4|TRBD1|TRBV2
CASSTGTANIQYF
TGTGCCAGCAGTACCGGGACAGCGAACATTCAGTACTTC
>-|TRBJ2-1|TRBD2|TRBV11-2
CASSLDGTTNEQFF
TGTGCCAGCAGCTTAGATGGGACTACTAATGAGCAGTTCTTC
>-|TRBJ2-3|-|TRBV5-1
CASSLGVLYTDTQYF
TGCGCCAGCAGCTTGGGTGTCTTATACACAGATACGCAGTATTTT
>-|TRBJ2-1|TRBD2|TRBV30
CAWSAGTSGYNEQFF
TGTGCCTGGAGTGCCGGGACTAGCGGATACAATGAGCAGTTCTTC
>-|TRBJ2-3|-|TRBV28
CASSPPRVSTDTQYF
TGTGCCAGCAGTCCCCCCAGGGTTAGCACAGATACGCAGTATTTT
>-|TRBJ1-2|TRBD1|TRBV6-5
CASSQQGARGYTF
TGTGCCAGCAGCCAACAGGGGGCCCGTGGCTACACCTTC
>-|TRBJ2-7|TRBD1|TRBV18
CASSSNRGYEQYF
TGTGCCAGCTCGTCGAACAGGGGGTACGAGCAGTACTTC
>-|TRBJ2-7|-|TRBV6-5
CASGNYGVGEYF
TGTGCCAGCGGTAATTATGGGGTGGGCGAGTACTTC
>-|TRBJ1-6|-|TRBV2
CASHGALVAYNSPLHF
TGTGCCAGCCACGGAGCCCTCGTCGCCTATAATTCACCCCTCCACTTT
>-|TRBJ1-4|-|TRBV19
CASSPQGGKLFF
TGTGCCAGTAGTCCCCAAGGGGGAAAACTGTTTTTT
>-|TRBJ2-7|TRBD1|TRBV7-2
CASSFFDRVGPYEQYF
TGTGCCAGCAGCTTTTTCGACAGGGTTGGCCCCTACGAGCAGTACTTC
>-|TRBJ2-7|-|TRBV18
CASSPLTGTKSSYEQYF
TGTGCCAGCTCACCACTTACTGGGACGAAGAGCTCCTACGAGCAGTACTTC
>-|TRBJ2-7|-|TRBV7-2
CASSWAGSYEQYF
TGTGCCAGCAGCTGGGCGGGGTCCTACGAGCAGTACTTC
>few|TRBJ1-1|-|TRBV29-1
CSVVRRLNTEAFF
TGCAGCGTTGTTCGGAGGCTGAACACTGAAGCTTTCTTT
>-|TRBJ2-2|TRBD2|TRBV5-4
CASSLGTSGRAGELFF
TGTGCCAGCAGCTTGGGGACTAGCGGGAGGGCCGGGGAGCTGTTTTTT
>-|TRBJ2-7|-|TRBV10-3
CAIRRDAVTHEQYF
TGTGCCATCAGAAGGGACGCCGTAACCCACGAGCAGTACTTC
>-|TRBJ2-5|-|TRBV29-1
CSVTIGANGETQYF
TGCAGCGTTACCATCGGGGCCAACGGAGAGACCCAGTACTTC
>-|TRBJ2-5|-|TRBV6-1
CASSEKGVRETQYF
TGTGCCAGCAGTGAAAAGGGAGTTCGGGAGACCCAGTACTTC